Listed here is a single TCR beta chain. As yet, its antigen is unknown. This sample is drawn from a study of OX40 agonist ivuxolimab in advanced cancers. Overall study context: Earlier anti-PD-1, anti-PD-L1 or anti-CTLA-4 therapy was permitted; less than 50% had received some. General observations from the study: Dose levels from 0.1 to 3.0 mg/kg saw CD4+ and CD8+ blood T cells expand clonally by week 6.

V lost 0 bases and J lost 3, with 15 bases in between. The CDR3 length is 17 residues. Germline V lookup: CDR1 MNHEY, CDR2 SMNVEV (reference sequence). Here immunoSEQ multiplex PCR was the method, and the copy in TCRdb shows in-frame clones only, minus some. Found here are 12,000 to 15,000 clones, under 95% of them singletons; the top ten hold 20% to 25%. This TCR derives from an adult with an advanced solid tumor such as melanoma, head and neck, liver or kidney cancer. Here the sequenced sample was CD4+ or CD8+ T cells sorted from blood, taken in a trial of the OX40 agonist ivuxolimab. The chain employs TRBV27 and TRBJ1-5; D gene ambiguous. The CDR3 sequence: CASSLSGVLLHNQPQHF. The CDR3 bases are TGTGCCAGCAGTTTATCCGGGGTTCTCCTCCACAATCAGCCCCAGCATTTT.